This section outlines one T cell receptor delta chain sequence together with its context. It is likely a read error: a sequence one base away is far more abundant. At the DNA level, this CDR3 is encoded by other sequences in the same sample as well. The germline CDR1 and CDR2 sequences are GEAIGNYY and EKD. The CDR3 is 19 residues long. The data originate from a study of gamma-delta chains in newborns, infants, children. At the level of the study: Microbial exposure reportedly drives polyclonal innate γδ T cell expansion after birth.

TCRdb used CATT to re-call clones from the reads. Here the sample spans some 6,900 delta-chain clones, 2.1% being singletons. This chain uses TRDV2 with TRDJ3; 12 bases fit TRDD3. The clonotype originates from a child who was a newborn, infant or young child, either healthy, febrile or measles-vaccinated (not recorded which). Sample: blood. The CDR3 nucleotides read TGTGCCTGTGACACCCTACTGGGGGATACCTCCTGGGACACCAGACAGATGTTTTTC. Its protein is CACDTLLGDTSWDTRQMFF.